This paragraph reports one TCR beta chain. Its specificity is unknown. Germline V lookup: CDR1 DFQATT, CDR2 SNEGSKA (reference sequence). V was clipped by 0 bases and J by 4 bases; unmatched bases: 11. The CDR3 contains 17 residues. TCRdb independently ran MiXCR on the 5' RACE reads; one entry per CDR3 protein. In the table there are about 180,000 distinct CDR3 sequences, around 9.6% of which are singletons. The data were taken from a study of CD8 T cells in ankylosing spondylitis. General observations from the study: Relatively scarce in peripheral blood, disease-linked clones were CD8+.

Source material: blood, either unsorted or a sorted T cell fraction (not recorded which). This chain joins TRBV20-1 and TRBJ2-5; 10 bases align to TRBD2. This clonotype originated in a female donor with ankylosing spondylitis or in good health (not recorded which). This CDR3 is CSARDPASGSVGETQYF. The CDR3 nucleotides read TGCAGTGCTAGAGATCCGGCTAGCGGGAGTGTCGGAGAGACCCAGTACTTC.